This TCR beta chain appears in the sequencing data of a study of CD8 T cells in Susac syndrome. When the RNA was reverse transcribed, random hexamers were used with an input of roughly 0.45 to 1 ug. Amplification of TCR beta CDR3 was carried out by immunoSEQ multiplex PCR, which covered 54 Vbeta and 13 Jbeta segments. MiXCR, run by TCRdb on the immunoSEQ multiplex PCR reads, gives a single entry per CDR3 protein. The sample carries 200,000 to 250,000 distinct CDR3 sequences, about 95% recorded once. This clonotype was found once. The V end lost 2 bases, the J end lost 8 bases, and 18 bases lay between the germline ends. CDR1 SQVTM and CDR2 ANQGSEA come from the germline V gene. The CDR3 has 14 residues. TCR beta from blood CD8+ and CD4+ T cells was sequenced. The patients serving as multiple sclerosis controls were treatment-naive. They had stable or active relapsing-remitting disease and fulfilled revised McDonald criteria.

The V call is TRBV29-1, the J call TRBJ1-2; TRBD1 might be the D (6 bases). The sequenced sample was CD4+ T cells from PBMCs. The sequence came from a human donor with multiple sclerosis. This chain's CDR3 is CSVEKPGQLGGYTF. The CDR3 DNA follows: TGCAGCGTTGAAAAGCCCGGACAGCTAGGAGGCTACACCTTC.